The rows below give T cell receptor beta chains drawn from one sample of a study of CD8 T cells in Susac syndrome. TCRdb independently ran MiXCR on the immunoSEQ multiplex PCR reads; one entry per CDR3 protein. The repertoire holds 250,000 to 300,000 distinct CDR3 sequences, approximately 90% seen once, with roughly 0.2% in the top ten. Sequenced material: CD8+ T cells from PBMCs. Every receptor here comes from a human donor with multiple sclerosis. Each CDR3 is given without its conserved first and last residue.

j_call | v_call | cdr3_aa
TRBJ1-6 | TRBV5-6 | ASSSGQGYSPLH
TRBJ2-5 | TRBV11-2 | ASSRTGGFRETQY
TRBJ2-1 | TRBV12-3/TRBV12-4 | ASSGGADGHNEQF
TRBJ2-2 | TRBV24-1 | ATSTPGGSNTGELF
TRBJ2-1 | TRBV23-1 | ASSLAGSPYNEQF
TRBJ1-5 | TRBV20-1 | SAEGQGGNQPQH
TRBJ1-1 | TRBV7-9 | ASSMTGVFETEAF
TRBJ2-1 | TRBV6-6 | AGSTSGGYNEQF
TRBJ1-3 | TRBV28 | ASRSQVVRGGNTIY
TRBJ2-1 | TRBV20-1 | SARGEIRGNEQF
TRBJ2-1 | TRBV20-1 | SAGLISGGADEQF
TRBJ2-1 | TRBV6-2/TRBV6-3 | ASSYSFGSGSYNEQF
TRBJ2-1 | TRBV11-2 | ASSLVWVGHNEQF
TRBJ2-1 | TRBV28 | ASSLLIQGGNEQF
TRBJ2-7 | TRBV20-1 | SARLVSGAPYEQY
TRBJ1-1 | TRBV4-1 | ASSLGSGFGEAF
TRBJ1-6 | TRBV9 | ASSVGAKGTAHNSPLH
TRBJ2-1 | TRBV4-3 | ASSPQPPQRANEQF
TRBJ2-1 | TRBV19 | ASSSWSEQF
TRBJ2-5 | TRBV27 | ASSLGQGDVETQY
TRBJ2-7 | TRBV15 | ATSGDTAYEQY
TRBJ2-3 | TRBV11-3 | ASSQGLAGTSTDTQY
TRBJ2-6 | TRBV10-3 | AIRLDPFRSGANVLT
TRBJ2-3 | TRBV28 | ASSGLIADTQY
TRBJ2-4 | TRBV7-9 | ASSFSGPPTDIQY
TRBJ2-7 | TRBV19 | ATGAAGGGYEQY
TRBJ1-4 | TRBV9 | ASSVSGTNEKLF
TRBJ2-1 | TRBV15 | ATSGVVGRLYNEQF
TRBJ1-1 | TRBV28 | ASSLGPFRGHTEAF
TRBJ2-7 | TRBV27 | ASSLTPRYEQY
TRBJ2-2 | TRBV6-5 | ASSYSSLAGGELF
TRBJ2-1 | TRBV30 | AWSVVGTGNNEQF
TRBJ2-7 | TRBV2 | ASSEEAGVGYEQY
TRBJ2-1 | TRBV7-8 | ASSPPLAGGGVYNEQF
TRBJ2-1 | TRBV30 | AWRGTGSTQLNEQF
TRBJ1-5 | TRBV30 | AWRAGTGGSNQPQH
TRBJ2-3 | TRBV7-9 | ASSGGLVLADTQY
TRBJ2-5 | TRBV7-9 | ASSVIAGSQETQY
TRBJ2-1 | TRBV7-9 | ASSLVGLASEQF
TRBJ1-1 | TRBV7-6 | ASSLVDASGTEAF
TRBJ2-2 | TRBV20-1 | SASGGALFSLPNTGELF
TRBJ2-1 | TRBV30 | AWSGLAGGTYNEQF
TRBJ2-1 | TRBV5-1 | ASSDSSLAHNEQF
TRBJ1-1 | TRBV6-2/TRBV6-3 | ASSFLSGGTEAF
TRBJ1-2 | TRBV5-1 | ATSTEYGYGYT
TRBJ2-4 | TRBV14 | ASSQVLGNIQY
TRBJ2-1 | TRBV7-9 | ASRDTGTSDNEQF